Presented here are 20 T cell receptor beta chains from one specimen sequenced in a study of T cells in women clearing cervical HPV infection. TCRdb keeps only in-frame clones here, not all; method: immunoSEQ multiplex PCR. The listing records around 41,000 clones. Sequencing was carried out using blood buffy coat. The origin of the receptors is a woman aged 18-70 years with a cervical HPV16 infection that either progressed to CIN3+ or cleared (not recorded which).

A word on this clone: The missing CDR3 end, 3 residues past where the read stops, is filled in from the germline J gene. V gene TRBV2 combines with J gene TRBJ2-1, with 10 positions matching TRBD1. The CDR3 has 14 amino acids. V dropped 10 bases and J dropped 7; count of bases not matched to a gene: 10. Looked up from germline, CDR1 is SNHLY and CDR2 is FYNNEI. CDR3 in amino acids: CATLRGQGRNEQFF. The part of the CDR3 DNA that was read is TGTGCCACCCTCCGGGGACAGGGGAGAAATGAG.

With respect to this clone: The read is 3 residues too short to cover the CDR3 end, so that end is filled in from the germline J gene. V usage is TRBV2 and J usage is TRBJ2-5; 11 bases agree with TRBD2. V lost 4 bases to trimming and J lost 2 bases; unmatched junction nucleotides: 6. The CDR3 totals 16 residues. The germline CDR1 and CDR2 sequences are SNHLY and FYNNEI. CDR3 sequence reads: CASSASTSGAQETQYF. CDR3 DNA (partial): TGTGCCAGCAGTGCCTCGACTAGCGGGGCTCAAGAGACC.

Worth noting for this clone: The CDR3 extends 3 residues past the end of the read, so its final part is completed from the germline J gene. This chain links TRBV2 with TRBJ1-1; D remains unclear. The V end lost 7 bases, the J end lost 5 bases, and 17 bases lay between the germline ends. Germline V gene sequence: CDR1 SNHLY, CDR2 FYNNEI. CDR3 length: 14 amino acids. CDR3 region: CASISGSLATEAFF. CDR3 DNA (partial): TGTGCCAGCATCTCCGGGTCGCTGGCTACTGAA.

Regarding this clone: The DNA ends 3 residues before the CDR3 does, and the rest of the CDR3 is filled in from the germline J gene. The rearrangement joins TRBV7-9 to TRBJ1-4; 7 bases fit TRBD1. V gave up 4 bases and J gave up 4 bases; unmatched junction bases: 6. The CDR3 is 15 residues long. The germline V gene encodes CDR1 SEHNR and CDR2 FQNEAQ (reference sequence). CDR3 DNA (partial): TGTGCCAGCAGCTCCCCGGGACAGTATAATGAAAAA. It is translated as CASSSPGQYNEK. In full, the CDR3 reads CASSSPGQYNEKLFF. The whole variable domain, remainder taken from reference TRBV7-9 and TRBJ1-4, is DTGVSQNPRHKITKRGQNVTFRCDPISEHNRLYWYRQTLGQGPEFLTYFQNEAQLEKSRLLSDRFSAERPKGSFSTLEIQRTEQGDSAMYLCASSSPGQYNEKLFFGSGTQLSVL.

As concerns this clone: The CDR3 extends 3 residues past the end of the read, so its final part is completed from the germline J gene. The rearrangement links TRBV10-3 to TRBJ1-2; perhaps TRBD1 as D (5 bases). V was cut by 7 bases and J by 1 base, with 13 bases left in between. Germline V gene data show CDR1 as ENHRY and CDR2 as SYGVKD. The CDR3 runs to 14 residues. The covered CDR3 bases are TGTGCCATCACAGAGACAGAGAATAACTATGGC. Translating it yields CAITETENNYG. The whole CDR3 sequence reads CAITETENNYGYTF.

As regards this clone: The sequenced fragment ends 3 residues before the CDR3 boundary, so the rest is inferred from the germline J gene. The chain uses TRBV16 and TRBJ1-5, with D tentatively TRBD1 (6 bases). This CDR3 comprises 17 residues. Trimming pared 0 bases from V and 3 bases from J, leaving 15 bases between. Per the germline V gene, CDR1 is KGHSY and CDR2 is FQNENV. This CDR3 reads CASSQSPAGATNQPQHF. The part of the CDR3 DNA that was read is TGTGCCAGCAGCCAATCTCCGGCAGGGGCGACCAATCAGCCC.

Comment on this clone: The CDR3 extends 3 residues past the end of the read, so its final part is completed from the germline J gene. The rearrangement joins TRBV5-1 to TRBJ2-3; D gene uncertain. V gave up 1 base and J gave up 6 bases, with 6 bases separating them. The CDR3 is made up of 12 amino acids. Germline V gene data show CDR1 as SGHRS and CDR2 as YFSETQ. The CDR3 protein is CASSLSSDTQYF. CDR3 DNA (partial): TGCGCCAGCAGCTTGTCTTCTGATACG.

A remark on this clone: The read stops 3 residues short of the end of the CDR3; the missing end is completed from the germline J gene. The chain combines TRBV4-1 with TRBJ1-4; D unresolved. The CDR3 sequence is 16 residues long. Between the trimmed V and J ends, which lost 4 bases and 3 bases, there was a span of 15 bases. The germline V gene has CDR1 MGHRA and CDR2 YSYEKL. The CDR3 loop is CASSPQGLAANEKLFF. The covered CDR3 bases are TGCGCCAGCAGCCCACAAGGGTTGGCAGCTAATGAAAAA.

Concerning this clone itself: The sequence runs out 3 residues before the end of the CDR3; the remainder is reconstructed from the germline J gene. V is TRBV5-1 and J is TRBJ1-1; 7 bases fit TRBD1. V lost 4 bases and J lost 1; bases outside the gene matches: 7. Germline V gene sequence: CDR1 SGHRS, CDR2 YFSETQ. The CDR3 is 15 amino acids. CDR3 protein: CASSSPGQSNTEAFF. CDR3 bases read: TGCGCCAGCAGCAGCCCGGGACAGTCGAACACTGAA.

To note about this clone: Coverage ceases 3 residues before the CDR3 finishes, and the germline J gene fills in the end. J is TRBJ1-1 and V is TRBV19, with a possible D match to TRBD1 (5 bases). CDR1 and CDR2 from the germline V gene are LNHDA and SQIVND (reference sequence). The V end was cut by 5 bases, the J end by 2 bases, with 12 bases between. The CDR3 has 14 residues. The CDR3 here is CASSGRGLNTEAFF. CDR3 DNA (partial): TGTGCCAGTAGTGGGCGGGGGTTAAACACTGAA.

Details on this clone: From the germline J gene comes the end of the CDR3, since the read stops 3 residues before it. J is TRBJ2-3 and V is TRBV4-1; TRBD2 agrees at 7 bases. The CDR3 runs 13 residues. The germline gives CDR1 MGHRA, CDR2 YSYEKL. V lost 4 bases and J lost 2; bases outside the gene matches: 0. The CDR3: CASSRDYTDTQYF. The covered CDR3 bases are TGCGCCAGCAGCCGGGACTACACAGATACG.

In regard to this clone: The CDR3 is cut off 3 residues early in the read; its end comes from the germline J gene. V gene TRBV7-2 combines with J gene TRBJ2-1; D is unresolved. This CDR3 is 13 amino acids long. Germline loops: CDR1 SGHTA, CDR2 FQGNSA. The V and J ends lost 3 bases and 6 bases respectively, with 9 bases between them. The CDR3 sequence: CASSFRLFNEQFF. CDR3 DNA, as far as it was read: TGTGCCAGCAGCTTCCGACTTTTCAATGAG.

With regard to this clone: The read finishes 3 residues shy of the CDR3 end, and the germline J gene is used to complete it. The chain couples TRBV6-2 or TRBV6-3 to TRBJ2-7, with D possibly TRBD2 on 6 matching bases. Germline CDR1 is MNHEY and CDR2 is SVGEGT. The CDR3 extends over 14 amino acids. V lost 5 bases, J lost 4 bases, and 15 bases lay in between. CDR3 DNA, as far as it was read: TGTGCCAGCAGTGGCGCAGCGGAGGGATACGAG. Residues: CASSGAAEGYE. The complete CDR3 sequence is CASSGAAEGYEQYF.

In regard to this clone: The CDR3 extends 3 residues past the end of the read, so its final part is completed from the germline J gene. The chain uses TRBV5-5 and TRBJ1-4; possible D gene TRBD1, 5 bases. CDR3 length: 15 amino acids. The V gene lost 2 bases and the J gene lost 0 bases, with 8 bases spanning the gap. From germline, CDR1 is SGHKS and CDR2 YYEKEE (reference sequence). Here the CDR3 reads CASSFQGATNEKLFF. CDR3 DNA (partial): TGTGCCAGCAGCTTCCAGGGTGCAACTAATGAAAAA.

As concerns this clone: The observed sequence ends 3 residues before the CDR3 terminus, with the missing tail filled in from the germline J gene. The V call is TRBV2, the J call TRBJ2-4, with D possibly TRBD1 on 7 matching bases. Trimming removed 5 bases at V and 3 bases at J, with 20 bases between. Germline V CDR1 and CDR2: SNHLY, FYNNEI. The CDR3 sequence is 17 residues long. Partial CDR3 DNA: TGTGCCAGCAGTTCGACCATTACCCAGGGGGGCAAAAACATT. Translation: CASSSTITQGGKNI. The entire CDR3 is CASSSTITQGGKNIQYF.

Turning to this clone: The CDR3 end is not reached by the read, which stops 3 residues before it; the germline J gene fills it in. The chain carries TRBV18 and TRBJ2-4; D remains unclear. Trimming shortened V by 1 base and J by 5 bases, and 12 bases separated the two germline ends. Germline assignment: CDR1 KGHSH and CDR2 LQKENI. This CDR3 has 15 amino acids. The sequenced CDR3 bases are TGTGCCAGCTCACCACGAGGCCAGGCCGAAAACATT. It yields the protein CASSPRGQAENI. In full, the CDR3 is CASSPRGQAENIQYF. Looking up the rest from reference TRBV18 and TRBJ2-4 gives the full variable domain: NAGVMQNPRHLVRRRGQEARLRCSPMKGHSHVYWYRQLPEEGLKFMVYLQKENIIDESGMPKERFSAEFPKEGPSILRIQQVVRGDSAAYFCASSPRGQAENIQYFGAGTRLSVL.

The CDR3 reads CASSLTGGAGTEAFF. The part of the CDR3 DNA that was read is TGTGCCAGCAGCTTAACAGGGGGCGCGGGGACTGAA. The chain has TRBV7-3 and TRBJ1-1, with 7 bases aligning to TRBD1. The CDR3 end falls 3 residues outside the read, so it is completed with the germline J gene. The CDR3 totals 15 residues. V lost 0 bases and J lost 5; bases outside the gene matches: 6. Germline V gene lookup returns CDR1 SGHTA and CDR2 FQGTGA.

As for this clone: Read sequence stops 3 residues before the CDR3 end, and the germline J gene provides the missing end. V and J are TRBV28 and TRBJ2-1; maybe TRBD2 (7 bases). Trimming left V 4 bases short and J 1 base short, with 11 bases between. The length of the CDR3 is 15 residues. CDR1 and CDR2 from the germline V gene are MDHEN and SYDVKM. The CDR3 spells CASSYEGGSYNEQFF. CDR3 DNA, as far as it was read: TGTGCCAGCAGTTATGAGGGGGGGTCCTACAATGAG. Full variable domain (rest looked up from reference TRBV28 and TRBJ2-1): DVKVTQSSRYLVKRTGEKVFLECVQDMDHENMFWYRQDPGLGLRLIYFSYDVKMKEKGDIPEGYSVSREKKERFSLILESASTNQTSMYLCASSYEGGSYNEQFFGPGTRLTVL.

Concerning this clone: The read terminates 3 residues ahead of where the CDR3 ends, so the germline J gene completes it. V is TRBV5-6 and J is TRBJ1-6, with a possible D match to TRBD1 (6 bases). The CDR3 sequence is 15 residues long. V was cut by 4 bases and J by 5 bases, with 13 bases left in between. Germline CDR1 is SGHDT and CDR2 is YYEEEE. The covered CDR3 bases are TGTGCCAGCAGCCCGGACCCAGGGGATAATTCACCC. It translates to CASSPDPGDNSP. The full-length CDR3 reads as CASSPDPGDNSPLHF.

Comments on this clone: The missing CDR3 end, 3 residues past where the read stops, is filled in from the germline J gene. V usage is TRBV7-8 and J usage is TRBJ1-1; the D gene is possibly TRBD1 (6 bases). The germline V and J ends were trimmed by 3 bases and 2 bases, with 16 bases remaining between them. Germline V gene sequence: CDR1 SGHVS, CDR2 FQNEAQ. This CDR3 spans 16 amino acids. CDR3 DNA (partial): TGTGCCAGCAGCTTTACCGACAGGAGGGCTAACACTGAA. Translating gives CASSFTDRRANTE. The complete CDR3 protein is CASSFTDRRANTEAFF.